The next 6 T cell receptor beta chains were all read from a single sample in a study of T cell responses to AZD1222 COVID-19 vaccine. Using immunoSEQ multiplex PCR, the repertoire was profiled, and TCRdb retains in-frame clones only, with some absent. The data show tens of thousands of clones, about 90% seen once. The specimen was peripheral blood, collected on day 0 of AZD1222 vaccination. Receptors originate from an adult in good health.

This clone was found once. The chain has TRBV6-5 and TRBJ1-6; possibly TRBD1 for D (5 bases). Trimming shortened V by 10 bases and J by 4 bases, and 14 bases separated the two germline ends. The CDR3 has 14 amino acids. Germline CDR1 MNHEY, CDR2 SVGAGI. This chain's CDR3 is CAMKAGQYNSPLHF. In DNA, the CDR3 is TGTGCCATGAAGGCCGGACAATATAATTCACCCCTCCACTTT.

V and J are TRBV5-1 and TRBJ2-1; 7 bases match TRBD1. Germline-derived CDR1 and CDR2 are SGHRS and YFSETQ. CDR3 size: 16 residues. V gave up 3 bases and J gave up 0 bases; unmatched junction bases: 6. CDR3 nucleotide sequence: TGCGCCAGCAGCTCGGGACAGCGGAGCTCCTACAATGAGCAGTTCTTC. Its translation: CASSSGQRSSYNEQFF.

For the CDR3, the DNA is TGTGCCAGCAGCGTTCCTGGGGGAGGGGAGCAGTTCTTC. Translated: CASSVPGGGEQFF. V is TRBV9 and J is TRBJ2-1; 7 bases agree with TRBD2. The trim removed 2 bases at V and 10 bases at J, leaving 6 bases unmatched. The CDR3 is 13 amino acids. CDR1 SGDLS and CDR2 YYNGEE come from the germline V gene.

CDR3: CASSYRGLLANYGYTF. CDR3 bases: TGTGCCAGTAGTTACAGGGGGCTTCTGGCTAACTATGGCTACACCTTC. The genes are TRBV19 and TRBJ1-2, with 9 bases aligning to TRBD1. Germline CDR1 is LNHDA and CDR2 is SQIVND (reference sequence). V lost 5 bases, J lost 0 bases, and 7 bases stayed unmatched. This CDR3 is 16 amino acids long.

V usage is TRBV4-2 and J usage is TRBJ1-5, with D maybe TRBD1 (5 bases). The germline CDR1 and CDR2 sequences are LGHNA and YNFKEQ. Between the trimmed V and J ends, which lost 0 bases and 0 bases, there was a span of 12 bases. This CDR3 comprises 17 residues. The CDR3 spells CASSQEPKTGSNQPQHF. CDR3 in DNA: TGTGCCAGCAGCCAAGAGCCAAAAACAGGTAGCAATCAGCCCCAGCATTTT.

The chain couples TRBV2 to TRBJ1-3; perhaps TRBD1 as D (5 bases). The germline V gene has CDR1 SNHLY and CDR2 FYNNEI. CDR3 length: 15 amino acids. The V end was cut by 2 bases, the J end by 2 bases, with 10 bases between. The CDR3 nucleotides read TGTGCCAGCAGTGAAAGGTCAGGGACTGGAAACACCATATATTTT. Translating it yields CASSERSGTGNTIYF. Full variable domain (outside the CDR3, taken from reference TRBV2 and TRBJ1-3): EPEVTQTPSHQVTQMGQEVILRCVPISNHLYFYWYRQILGQKVEFLVSFYNNEISEKSEIFDDQFSVERPDGSNFTLKIRSTKLEDSAMYFCASSERSGTGNTIYFGEGSWLTVV.